A selection of T cell receptor beta chains follows, all from one sample in a study of memory CD4+ T cells and cytomegalovirus serostatus. TCRdb keeps only in-frame clones here, not all; method: immunoSEQ multiplex PCR. The sample includes about 60,000 clones, over 60% of them seen just once. Sequencing used memory CD4+ T cells from blood. Source of these receptors: an adult in good health and CMV-seronegative. Some clones in this sample may be carry-over from other donors' samples. Each CDR3 is given with its conserved first and last residue. Fields, in order: CDR3 length, clone size, V gene, J gene, D gene, CDR3 DNA, CDR3 protein. A D gene is named only where the DNA matches it firmly. Rows give clone size only sometimes, using once, few, many, or a class for an expanded clone.

length: 14; size: -; V: TRBV5-1; J: TRBJ2-1; D: -; DNA: TGCGCCAGCAGCTTGGGGGTTATCTACAATGAGCAGTTCTTC; CDR3: CASSLGVIYNEQFF
length: 14; size: -; V: TRBV6-5; J: TRBJ2-5; D: TRBD1; DNA: TGTGCCAGCAGTTACTCGACAGGGCGAGAGACCCAGTACTTC; CDR3: CASSYSTGRETQYF
length: 16; size: -; V: TRBV5-1; J: TRBJ1-2; D: -; DNA: TGCGCCAGCAGCTTGGCCTCGGGGTGGGCTAACTATGGCTACACCTTC; CDR3: CASSLASGWANYGYTF
length: 15; size: -; V: TRBV19; J: TRBJ1-6; D: TRBD1; DNA: TGTGCCAGTAGTGCGAGGACAGGGGTGGATTCACCCCTCCACTTT; CDR3: CASSARTGVDSPLHF
length: 15; size: few; V: TRBV18; J: TRBJ2-6; D: -; DNA: TGTGCCAGCTCACCCTCCCCCTCTGGGGCCAACGTCCTGACTTTC; CDR3: CASSPSPSGANVLTF
length: 12; size: -; V: TRBV7-2; J: TRBJ2-1; D: -; DNA: TGTGCCAGCAGCTTAGGGCCGGGGGAGCAGTTCTTC; CDR3: CASSLGPGEQFF
length: 14; size: -; V: TRBV5-1; J: TRBJ2-5; D: -; DNA: TGCGCCAGCAGCTTGGTGAGGGGACGAGAGACCCAGTACTTC; CDR3: CASSLVRGRETQYF
length: 13; size: few; V: TRBV4-1; J: TRBJ2-7; D: -; DNA: TGCGCCAGCAGCCAAGACTTTCCATACGAGCAGTACTTC; CDR3: CASSQDFPYEQYF
length: 14; size: -; V: TRBV30; J: TRBJ1-5; D: TRBD1; DNA: TGTGCCTGGAGTAGAACAGGGGGCCAACAGCCCCAGCATTTT; CDR3: CAWSRTGGQQPQHF
length: 16; size: -; V: TRBV5-4; J: TRBJ2-2; D: -; DNA: TGTGCCAGCAGCTCCTGGGAATATCCTAAGACCGGGGAGCTGTTTTTT; CDR3: CASSSWEYPKTGELFF
length: 13; size: -; V: TRBV29-1; J: TRBJ1-5; D: -; DNA: TGCAGCGTTGGGGTGAGCGGGGATCAGCCCCAGCATTTT; CDR3: CSVGVSGDQPQHF
length: 15; size: few; V: TRBV2; J: TRBJ2-7; D: TRBD1; DNA: TGTGCCAGCTCTGAGGTTGGGACAGGGGGCCACGAGCAGTACTTC; CDR3: CASSEVGTGGHEQYF
length: 14; size: -; V: TRBV2; J: TRBJ1-4; D: TRBD1; DNA: TGTGCCAGCAGTGAGGGACAGGGTTCTGGAAAACTGTTTTTT; CDR3: CASSEGQGSGKLFF
length: 12; size: -; V: TRBV5-6; J: TRBJ1-2; D: -; DNA: TGTGCCAGCAGCTTGTGGACAGCAGGCTACACCTTC; CDR3: CASSLWTAGYTF
length: 15; size: -; V: TRBV6-5; J: TRBJ1-1; D: -; DNA: TGTGCCAGCACCCTACGGGCAGGGATGAACACTGAAGCTTTCTTT; CDR3: CASTLRAGMNTEAFF
length: 18; size: few; V: TRBV12-2; J: TRBJ1-3; D: -; DNA: TGTGCAAGTCGCACCAAGAGGGGGGTCGGCCTCTCTGGAAACACCATATATTTT; CDR3: CASRTKRGVGLSGNTIYF
length: 13; size: -; V: TRBV19; J: TRBJ2-3; D: TRBD2; DNA: TGTGCCAGTAGTAGCCGCGGGGAGGGCCGTCTTTATTTT; CDR3: CASSSRGEGRLYF
length: 16; size: -; V: TRBV4-1; J: TRBJ2-1; D: TRBD1; DNA: TGCGCCAGCAGCCAAGTGAGGGGACAGCTCGGGAATGAGCAGTTCTTC; CDR3: CASSQVRGQLGNEQFF
length: 16; size: -; V: TRBV9; J: TRBJ2-5; D: TRBD2; DNA: TGTGCCAGCAGCGTCTCCGCACTAGCGGTTCAAGAGACCCAGTACTTC; CDR3: CASSVSALAVQETQYF
length: 15; size: -; V: TRBV29-1; J: TRBJ2-5; D: -; DNA: TGCAGCGTTGAAGATACAGGGGGGGCCCAGGAGACCCAGTACTTC; CDR3: CSVEDTGGAQETQYF
length: 16; size: -; V: TRBV5-1; J: TRBJ1-6; D: TRBD1; DNA: TGCGCCAGCAGCGTGGGACAGTCCTCCTATAATTCACCCCTCCACTTT; CDR3: CASSVGQSSYNSPLHF
length: 15; size: once; V: TRBV6-1; J: TRBJ1-2; D: TRBD1; DNA: TGTGCCAGCAGTGCGACAGGGGGCCCTATTTATGGCTACACCTTC; CDR3: CASSATGGPIYGYTF
length: 20; size: -; V: TRBV4-3; J: TRBJ1-6; D: -; DNA: TGCGCCAGCAGCCAAGCCTCCCTCCGTGTCCCGCGGTGGTCGAATTCACCCCTCCACTTT; CDR3: CASSQASLRVPRWSNSPLHF
length: 13; size: -; V: TRBV27; J: TRBJ2-7; D: TRBD1; DNA: TGTGCCAGCAGTAGCCACGACAGGGACGAGCAGTACTTC; CDR3: CASSSHDRDEQYF
length: 13; size: -; V: TRBV19; J: TRBJ1-2; D: -; DNA: TGTGCCACTACCCCGGGACGGACCTATGGCTACACCTTC; CDR3: CATTPGRTYGYTF
length: 14; size: -; V: TRBV21-1; J: TRBJ2-5; D: -; DNA: TGTGCCAGCAGCAAAGCGGGGGGCAGTAAGACCCAGTACTTC; CDR3: CASSKAGGSKTQYF
length: 16; size: -; V: TRBV19; J: TRBJ2-1; D: -; DNA: TGTGCCAGTAGTATCAGGTCAGCCGGCTCCTACAATGAGCAGTTCTTC; CDR3: CASSIRSAGSYNEQFF
length: 17; size: -; V: TRBV7-9; J: TRBJ1-1; D: -; DNA: TGTGCCAGCAGCTTAGGGGGAACAGGGATAAGAAACACTGAAGCTTTCTTT; CDR3: CASSLGGTGIRNTEAFF
length: 16; size: -; V: TRBV11-2; J: TRBJ2-1; D: TRBD2; DNA: TGTGCCAGCAGCTCCACTAGCGGGAGAAGTTCCGATGAGCAGTTCTTC; CDR3: CASSSTSGRSSDEQFF
length: 12; size: few; V: TRBV23-1; J: TRBJ2-7; D: -; DNA: TGCGCCAGCAGTCAGGGGTCCTACGAGCAGTACTTC; CDR3: CASSQGSYEQYF
length: 14; size: -; V: TRBV6-5; J: TRBJ1-2; D: -; DNA: TGTGCCAGCAGTTATCAGACAGAGGGCTATGGCTACACCTTC; CDR3: CASSYQTEGYGYTF
length: 18; size: once; V: TRBV28; J: TRBJ1-5; D: TRBD1; DNA: TGTGCCAGCAGTTCCTGGACAGGGGGGGGCGGGAGCAATCAGCCCCAGCATTTT; CDR3: CASSSWTGGGGSNQPQHF
length: 14; size: -; V: TRBV10-1; J: TRBJ2-3; D: TRBD1; DNA: TGCGCCAGCAGCGCTACCGGGACAGGTTATACGCAGTATTTT; CDR3: CASSATGTGYTQYF
length: 14; size: -; V: TRBV5-1; J: TRBJ1-1; D: TRBD1; DNA: TGCGCCAGCAGCTTCGTGACAGGGGGCACTGAAGCTTTCTTT; CDR3: CASSFVTGGTEAFF
length: 14; size: -; V: TRBV27; J: TRBJ1-1; D: -; DNA: TGTGCCAGCAGTTTCTCTAACACGAACACTGAAGCTTTCTTT; CDR3: CASSFSNTNTEAFF
length: 15; size: -; V: TRBV18; J: TRBJ1-1; D: -; DNA: TGTGCCAGCTCACCGTTTGGAGGAGTCGACACTGAAGCTTTCTTT; CDR3: CASSPFGGVDTEAFF
length: 12; size: -; V: TRBV5-6; J: TRBJ1-2; D: -; DNA: TGTGCCAGCAGCTTGGACGGGTATGGCTACACCTTC; CDR3: CASSLDGYGYTF
length: 15; size: -; V: TRBV15; J: TRBJ1-5; D: -; DNA: TGTGCCACCAGCAGAGCCCGATCTATGGGTCAGCCCCAGCATTTT; CDR3: CATSRARSMGQPQHF
length: 13; size: -; V: TRBV5-1; J: TRBJ1-1; D: -; DNA: TGCGCCAGCAGCCTTGACAGGCCGGCTGAAGCTTTCTTT; CDR3: CASSLDRPAEAFF